This is a list of T cell receptor beta chains from one sample in a study of cytomegalovirus exposure and HLA in healthy donors. Profiling relied on immunoSEQ multiplex PCR, and the TCRdb table lists in-frame clones only, not all of them. The sample has 95,000 to 100,000 clones, 75% seen once; the top ten hold roughly 10%. The specimen was PBMCs. These receptors all stem from a man over 45 in good health and CMV-seronegative. The CDR3 runs from the conserved cysteine through the conserved F or W. A D gene is named only where the DNA matches it firmly. Only part of the rows carry a size: once, few, many, or a class if the clone is expanded.

D	size	V	J	DNA	CDR3
TRBD2	.	TRBV13	TRBJ2-2	TGTGCCAGCAACCCCGCTACGGGACTAACCACCGGGGAGCTGTTTTTT	CASNPATGLTTGELFF
TRBD1	once	TRBV5-6	TRBJ2-2	TGTGCCAGCAGCCACGGGACAGGGGGCGCTTTTCGTCCCGGGGAGCTGTTTTTT	CASSHGTGGAFRPGELFF
.	.	TRBV6-6	TRBJ2-1	TGTGCCAGCAGTCACGAAACTAATGAGCAGTTCTTC	CASSHETNEQFF
.	.	TRBV10-3	TRBJ1-2	TGTGCCATCAGTGAGGGTACGAACACGGCGGCGGAGGGAAGGGGCTACACCTTC	CAISEGTNTAAEGRGYTF
.	.	TRBV30	TRBJ2-7	TGTGCCTGGAGTGTAAGCCCGTTATCCTACGAGCAGTACTTC	CAWSVSPLSYEQYF
TRBD1	.	TRBV5-4	TRBJ1-2	TGTGCCAGCAGTAGAGGACAGGTAACGGGCGGCTACACCTTC	CASSRGQVTGGYTF
.	.	TRBV9	TRBJ2-5	TGTGCCAGCAGTCCAACCGGGGGCGGGAGATTGGGGGAGACCCAGTACTTC	CASSPTGGGRLGETQYF
.	.	TRBV5-4	TRBJ2-3	TGTGCCAGCAGGTATGGACACACAGATACGCAGTATTTT	CASRYGHTDTQYF
TRBD1	.	TRBV4-3	TRBJ2-7	TGCGCCAGCAGCCAAGATTGGGGACAGGGGGCGAGTGAGCAGTACTTC	CASSQDWGQGASEQYF
.	.	TRBV4-2	TRBJ1-2	TGTGCCAGCAGCCAAGCCGGTGGGCAGCCTAACTATGGCTACACCTTC	CASSQAGGQPNYGYTF
.	few	TRBV20-1	TRBJ1-1	TGCAGTGTGACAGGGAACACTGAAGCTTTCTTT	CSVTGNTEAFF
.	.	TRBV6-5	TRBJ2-7	TGTGCCAGCAGTTACTCGTTGGGAGGACGAAACGAGCAGTACTTC	CASSYSLGGRNEQYF
.	.	TRBV19	TRBJ2-7	TGTGCCAGTAGTACCCCCGTGAGGTACGAGCAGTACTTC	CASSTPVRYEQYF